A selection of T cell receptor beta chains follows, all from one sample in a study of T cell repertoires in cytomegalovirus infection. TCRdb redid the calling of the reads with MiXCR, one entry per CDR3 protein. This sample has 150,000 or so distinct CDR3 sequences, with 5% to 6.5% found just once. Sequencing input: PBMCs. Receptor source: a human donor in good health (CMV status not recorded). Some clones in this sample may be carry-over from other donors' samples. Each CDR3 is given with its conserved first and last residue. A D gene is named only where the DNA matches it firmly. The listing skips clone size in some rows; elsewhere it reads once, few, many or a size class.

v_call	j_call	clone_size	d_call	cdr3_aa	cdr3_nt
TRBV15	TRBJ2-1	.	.	CATSGGHSGAYNEQFF	TGTGCCACCAGCGGGGGGCACAGCGGGGCGTACAATGAGCAGTTCTTC
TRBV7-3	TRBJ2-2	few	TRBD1	CASSTTGGTGELFF	TGTGCCAGCAGCACCACAGGGGGGACCGGGGAGCTGTTTTTT
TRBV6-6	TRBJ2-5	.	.	CASSRPHGETQYF	TGTGCCAGCAGTCGACCGCACGGGGAGACCCAGTACTTC
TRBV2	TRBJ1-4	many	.	CASSGLTNEKLFF	TGTGCCAGCAGTGGACTAACTAATGAAAAACTGTTTTTT
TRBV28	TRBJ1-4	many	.	CASSRTSRRFF	TGTGCCAGCAGCCGGACATCCAGGCGGTTTTTT
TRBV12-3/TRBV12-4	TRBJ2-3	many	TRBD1	CASSPGTGESDTQYF	TGTGCCAGCAGTCCCGGGACAGGGGAGTCAGATACGCAGTATTTT
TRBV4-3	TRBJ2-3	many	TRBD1	CASSQDGTGTDTQYF	TGCGCCAGCAGCCAAGATGGGACAGGCACAGATACGCAGTATTTT
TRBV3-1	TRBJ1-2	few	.	CASSPIGDGYGYTF	TGTGCCAGCAGCCCGATCGGGGACGGCTATGGCTACACCTTC
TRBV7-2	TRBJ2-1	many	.	CASSLPPGTRDNEQFF	TGTGCCAGCAGCTTACCCCCGGGGACGCGGGACAATGAGCAGTTCTTC
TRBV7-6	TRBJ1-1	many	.	CASSLRLGNTEAFF	TGTGCCAGCAGCTTAAGGTTGGGGAACACTGAAGCTTTCTTT
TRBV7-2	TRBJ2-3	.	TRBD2	CASSLVGGGVDTQYF	TGTGCCAGCAGCTTAGTCGGGGGGGGGGTGGATACGCAGTATTTT
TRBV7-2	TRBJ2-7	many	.	CASSFITYEQYF	TGTGCCAGCAGCTTCATTACCTACGAGCAGTACTTC
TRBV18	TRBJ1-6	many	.	CASSPRVGSVDSPLHF	TGTGCCAGCTCACCTCGAGTAGGGTCCGTGGATTCACCCCTCCACTTT
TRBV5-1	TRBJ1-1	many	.	CASSPSRGERNTEAFF	TGCGCCAGCAGCCCCTCACGCGGGGAAAGGAACACTGAAGCTTTCTTT
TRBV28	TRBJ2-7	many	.	CASSDRGYEQYF	TGTGCCAGCAGTGACCGGGGCTACGAGCAGTACTTC
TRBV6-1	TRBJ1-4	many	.	CASSATGEATNEKLFF	TGTGCCAGCAGTGCTACAGGAGAAGCAACTAATGAAAAACTGTTTTTT
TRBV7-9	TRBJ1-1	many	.	CASSPGGPRAFF	TGTGCCAGCAGCCCGGGCGGCCCCAGAGCTTTCTTT
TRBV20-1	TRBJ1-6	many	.	CSARDLRGATVNSPLHF	TGCAGTGCTAGAGATCTTCGGGGGGCGACCGTGAATTCACCCCTCCACTTT
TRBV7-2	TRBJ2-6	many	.	CASSLSRAGGANVLTF	TGTGCCAGCAGCTTAAGTAGGGCAGGGGGGGCCAACGTCCTGACTTTC
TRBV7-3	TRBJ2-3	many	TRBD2	CASSLVGLAGTDTQYF	TGTGCCAGCAGCTTAGTAGGACTAGCGGGCACAGATACGCAGTATTTT
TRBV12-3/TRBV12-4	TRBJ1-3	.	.	CASSLGPAGNTIYF	TGTGCCAGCAGTTTAGGGCCAGCTGGAAACACCATATATTTT
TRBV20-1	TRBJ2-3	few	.	CSARDHRTTTDTQYF	TGCAGTGCTAGAGATCATAGGACTACCACAGATACGCAGTATTTT
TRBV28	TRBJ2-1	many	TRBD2	CASSQTSGGAEFF	TGTGCCAGCAGCCAGACTAGCGGGGGGGCCGAGTTCTTC
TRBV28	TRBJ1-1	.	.	CASSPSGPQIRAFF	TGTGCCAGCAGTCCCTCCGGGCCACAGATACGAGCTTTCTTT
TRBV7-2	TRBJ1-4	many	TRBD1	CASSRYGGGQGKEKLFF	TGTGCCAGCAGCCGCTACGGGGGGGGACAGGGAAAGGAAAAACTGTTTTTT
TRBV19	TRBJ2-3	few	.	CASSPQTTDTQYF	TGTGCCAGTAGTCCACAGACCACAGATACGCAGTATTTT
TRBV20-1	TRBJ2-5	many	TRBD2	CSASLKREIQETQYF	TGCAGTGCTAGTCTAAAGCGGGAGATACAAGAGACCCAGTACTTC
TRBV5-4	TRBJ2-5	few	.	CASSLVGTSGSGQETQYF	TGTGCCAGCAGCTTGGTGGGGACGTCGGGTAGCGGCCAAGAGACCCAGTACTTC
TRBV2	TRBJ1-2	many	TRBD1	CASSRDRDRGGGYTF	TGTGCCAGCAGTCGAGACCGGGACAGGGGCGGTGGCTACACCTTC
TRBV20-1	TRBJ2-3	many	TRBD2	CSAGPGGGITDTQYF	TGCAGTGCTGGCCCGGGGGGGGGGATCACAGATACGCAGTATTTT
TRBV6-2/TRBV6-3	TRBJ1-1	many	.	CASSYSSAKWSTEAFF	TGTGCCAGCAGTTACTCGAGCGCCAAGTGGAGCACTGAAGCTTTCTTT
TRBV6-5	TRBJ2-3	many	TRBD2	CASSWRGGQNTQYF	TGTGCCAGCAGTTGGCGGGGGGGCCAGAATACGCAGTATTTT
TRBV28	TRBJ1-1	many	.	CASNFKIGGGNTEAFF	TGTGCCAGCAACTTTAAAATTGGGGGAGGGAACACTGAAGCTTTCTTT
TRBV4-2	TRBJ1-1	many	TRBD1	CASSPNPGQSEAFF	TGTGCCAGCAGCCCAAACCCGGGACAGAGTGAAGCTTTCTTT
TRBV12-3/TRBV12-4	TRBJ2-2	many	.	CASLLAAGYGFRNTGELFF	TGTGCCAGCCTTCTTGCCGCAGGGTACGGTTTTAGGAACACCGGGGAGCTGTTTTTT
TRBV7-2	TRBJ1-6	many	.	CASSLDLRALNSPLHF	TGTGCCAGCAGCTTAGACCTCAGGGCCCTGAATTCACCCCTCCACTTT
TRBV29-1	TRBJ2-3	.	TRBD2	CSVSTSGGDTQYF	TGCAGCGTTTCGACTAGCGGGGGTGATACGCAGTATTTT
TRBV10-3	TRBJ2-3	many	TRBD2	CAISASGGAKDTQYF	TGTGCCATCAGCGCTAGCGGGGGGGCAAAAGATACGCAGTATTTT
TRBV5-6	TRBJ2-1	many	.	CASSSDYHNEQFF	TGTGCCAGCAGCTCGGATTACCACAATGAGCAGTTCTTC
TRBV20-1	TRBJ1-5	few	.	CSASARSFYSNQPQHF	TGCAGTGCTTCCGCAAGGAGTTTTTATAGCAATCAGCCCCAGCATTTT
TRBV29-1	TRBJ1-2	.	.	CSVEVTYGGYTF	TGCAGCGTTGAGGTTACGTATGGTGGCTACACCTTC
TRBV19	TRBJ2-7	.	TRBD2	CASSDRLAGGRIWEQYF	TGTGCCAGTAGTGACCGACTAGCGGGGGGCCGCATCTGGGAGCAGTACTTC
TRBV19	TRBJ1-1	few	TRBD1	CASRSGTGGRNTEAFF	TGTGCCAGTAGGTCCGGGACAGGGGGTAGGAACACTGAAGCTTTCTTT